The following is a T cell receptor (beta chain) sequence with its context. Its antigen remains unidentified. The record originates from a study of cytomegalovirus exposure and HLA in healthy donors. The CDR3 has 14 amino acids. The V segment lost 2 bases and the J segment 4 bases; nucleotides outside the gene matches: 5. Looked up from germline, CDR1 is LNHNV and CDR2 is YYDKDF (reference sequence). Findings and caveats of the study: What a later analysis reportedly showed was that an Asian-associated ancestry cluster had fewer N-insertions than the approximately 670-donor mean.

A multiplex PCR was run with 60 Vbeta primers and 13 Jbeta primers. The data were produced by immunoSEQ multiplex PCR, yet TCRdb's version contains in-frame clones alone and is incomplete. The sample contains some 180,000 clones, around 84% of which appear only once. This clonotype originated in a man aged 40-55 years in good health and CMV-seropositive. Sequencing was performed on PBMCs. The gene calls are TRBV15 and TRBJ2-7, with 7 bases matching TRBD1. This CDR3 is CATSRSGTVYEQYF. The CDR3 region has the DNA TGTGCCACCAGCAGATCTGGGACAGTATACGAGCAGTACTTC. Using reference TRBV15 and TRBJ2-7 for the parts outside the CDR3, the full variable domain is DAMVIQNPRYQVTQFGKPVTLSCSQTLNHNVMYWYQQKSSQAPKLLFHYYDKDFNNEADTPDNFQSRRPNTSFCFLDIRSPGLGDTAMYLCATSRSGTVYEQYFGPGTRLTVT.